This is a list of T cell receptor beta chains from one sample in a study of early T cells in non-severe SARS-CoV-2 infection. MiXCR, applied by TCRdb to the 5' RACE reads, yields one record per CDR3 protein. Of some 57,000 distinct CDR3 sequences listed, 10% to 13% were seen once; the top ten hold around 1.8%. Sequenced input: whole blood. The receptors were sampled from an adult who was a healthcare worker with PCR-confirmed SARS-CoV-2 infection or an uninfected control (not recorded which). Each CDR3 is given with its conserved first and last residue. The D gene is left open where the match is weak. The size field is filled for only some rows; it gives once, few, many or a size class.

size,D,length,V,J,CDR3,DNA
NA,NA,14,TRBV9,TRBJ2-5,CASSPRQAFETQYF,TGTGCCAGCAGCCCCAGACAAGCTTTCGAGACCCAGTACTTC
NA,NA,13,TRBV9,TRBJ1-5,CASSVYDNQPQHF,TGTGCCAGCAGCGTATATGACAATCAGCCCCAGCATTTT
many,NA,15,TRBV12-5,TRBJ1-1,CASGLVRGRNTEAFF,TGTGCTAGTGGTTTGGTACGGGGCAGGAACACTGAAGCTTTCTTT
many,TRBD1,15,TRBV23-1,TRBJ2-1,CASSQSWDSAAEQFF,TGCGCCAGCAGTCAATCTTGGGACAGTGCGGCTGAGCAGTTCTTC
many,TRBD2,15,TRBV11-2,TRBJ2-7,CASSLTRGGRDEQYF,TGTGCCAGCAGTCTTACTCGGGGGGGCCGCGACGAGCAGTACTTC
few,NA,14,TRBV7-2,TRBJ1-4,CASSLFARAEKLFF,TGTGCCAGCAGCTTATTCGCCCGGGCCGAAAAACTGTTTTTT
few,TRBD1,14,TRBV12-3/TRBV12-4,TRBJ1-1,CASRRTGVRTEAFF,TGTGCCAGCAGGCGGACAGGGGTGAGGACTGAAGCTTTCTTT
NA,NA,12,TRBV5-6,TRBJ2-3,CASSSFGDTQYF,TGTGCCAGCAGCTCCTTCGGAGATACGCAGTATTTT
NA,TRBD2,13,TRBV4-1,TRBJ2-7,CASTRDYHYEQYF,TGCGCCAGCACCCGGGACTATCACTACGAGCAGTACTTC
many,TRBD1,17,TRBV6-5,TRBJ1-5,CASSPGPPGQGRQPQHF,TGTGCCAGCAGTCCCGGGCCCCCGGGACAGGGACGGCAGCCCCAGCATTTT
few,TRBD1,15,TRBV7-2,TRBJ2-7,CASRSDDRGGYEQYF,TGTGCCAGCAGGTCCGACGACAGGGGAGGCTACGAGCAGTACTTC
many,TRBD2,19,TRBV11-2,TRBJ2-5,CASSFWTSGGLKSQETQYF,TGTGCCAGCAGCTTTTGGACTAGCGGGGGGCTGAAGTCTCAAGAGACCCAGTACTTC
NA,NA,14,TRBV28,TRBJ1-6,CASSNVDYNSPLHF,TGTGCCAGCAGTAACGTTGACTATAATTCACCCCTCCACTTT
few,NA,14,TRBV7-9,TRBJ2-2,CASSPPVLTGELFF,TGTGCCAGCAGCCCGCCCGTTCTCACCGGGGAGCTGTTTTTT
NA,NA,17,TRBV7-2,TRBJ1-5,CASSPGVGQGYNQPQHF,TGTGCCAGCAGTCCGGGGGTTGGGCAGGGATACAATCAGCCCCAGCATTTT
many,NA,14,TRBV10-1,TRBJ2-3,CASSAPSWGDTQYF,TGCGCCAGCAGTGCACCCAGTTGGGGGGATACGCAGTATTTT
many,NA,15,TRBV7-9,TRBJ2-3,CASRGSWGHTDTQYF,TGTGCCAGCAGGGGGTCCTGGGGCCACACAGATACGCAGTATTTT
NA,NA,14,TRBV12-3/TRBV12-4,TRBJ1-6,CASSFGPDNSPLHF,TGTGCCAGCAGTTTTGGTCCTGATAATTCACCCCTCCACTTT
many,NA,15,TRBV9,TRBJ1-2,CASSVGENPNYGYTF,TGTGCCAGCAGCGTAGGGGAGAATCCCAACTATGGCTACACCTTC
many,TRBD1,14,TRBV5-5,TRBJ1-2,CASSADRVGYGYTF,TGTGCCAGCAGCGCGGACAGGGTTGGCTATGGCTACACCTTC
NA,NA,15,TRBV20-1,TRBJ2-7,CSARPRPLLGYEQYF,TGCAGTGCTAGACCCCGGCCCCTACTTGGCTACGAGCAGTACTTC
many,NA,16,TRBV19,TRBJ1-3,CASSIGRKSSGNTIYF,TGTGCCAGTAGTATTGGGCGGAAAAGCTCTGGAAACACCATATATTTT
many,NA,14,TRBV7-2,TRBJ2-2,CASSLRPRTGELFF,TGTGCCAGCAGCTTAAGGCCTCGGACCGGGGAGCTGTTTTTT
many,TRBD1,16,TRBV7-8,TRBJ1-5,CASSSGDRSSNQPQHF,TGTGCCAGCAGCTCAGGGGACAGGTCATCGAATCAGCCCCAGCATTTT
few,NA,11,TRBV29-1,TRBJ2-3,CSVKAPDTQYF,TGCAGCGTCAAAGCCCCAGATACGCAGTATTTT
NA,NA,14,TRBV30,TRBJ1-2,CAWSADSTAYGYTF,TGTGCCTGGAGTGCAGACAGTACCGCCTATGGCTACACCTTC
many,NA,15,TRBV18,TRBJ1-1,CASSPLPAMNTEAFF,TGTGCCAGCTCACCACTTCCAGCCATGAACACTGAAGCTTTCTTT
few,NA,13,TRBV29-1,TRBJ2-5,CSANTGMRETQYF,TGCAGCGCCAACACAGGGATGAGAGAGACCCAGTACTTC
NA,NA,12,TRBV5-1,TRBJ1-2,CASRETNYGYTF,TGCGCCAGCAGGGAAACTAACTATGGCTACACCTTC
few,NA,14,TRBV5-6,TRBJ1-2,CASSLIQGGRGYTF,TGTGCCAGCAGCTTGATACAGGGCGGGCGAGGCTACACCTTC
many,TRBD1,14,TRBV2,TRBJ1-6,CASRGDSKESPLHF,TGTGCCAGCAGGGGGGACAGCAAAGAGTCACCCCTCCACTTT
NA,TRBD2,15,TRBV9,TRBJ2-3,CASSTRTSGGNTQYF,TGTGCCAGCAGCACCCGGACTAGCGGGGGGAATACGCAGTATTTT
NA,NA,13,TRBV3-1,TRBJ2-5,CASSQDRVETQYF,TGTGCCAGCAGCCAGGACAGAGTAGAGACCCAGTACTTC
many,NA,13,TRBV12-3/TRBV12-4,TRBJ1-2,CASSSLQDHGYTF,TGTGCCAGCAGTTCCCTACAGGATCATGGCTACACCTTC
many,TRBD1,15,TRBV12-3/TRBV12-4,TRBJ1-5,CASTWDRAGNQPQHF,TGTGCCAGCACCTGGGACAGGGCCGGCAATCAGCCCCAGCATTTT
NA,NA,15,TRBV2,TRBJ2-4,CASSQEHLAKNIQYF,TGTGCCAGCAGTCAGGAGCACCTAGCCAAAAACATTCAGTACTTC
many,NA,14,TRBV10-2,TRBJ1-2,CASSPQGQSYGYTF,TGCGCCAGCAGTCCCCAGGGGCAGTCCTATGGCTACACCTTC
many,NA,14,TRBV30,TRBJ2-7,CAWSGPTFHYEQYF,TGTGCCTGGAGCGGCCCTACATTTCACTACGAGCAGTACTTC
many,NA,10,TRBV29-1,TRBJ2-1,CSVEGTDQFF,TGCAGCGTTGAAGGGACTGACCAGTTCTTC
NA,TRBD1,15,TRBV5-1,TRBJ2-7,CASSPGQGGFYEQYF,TGCGCCAGCAGCCCTGGACAGGGAGGATTCTACGAGCAGTACTTC
many,NA,12,TRBV7-8,TRBJ2-7,CASSLRGYEQYF,TGTGCCAGCAGCTTACGGGGTTACGAGCAGTACTTC
many,NA,15,TRBV3-1,TRBJ2-3,CASSQIGLSTDTQYF,TGTGCCAGCAGCCAGATAGGACTTAGCACAGATACGCAGTATTTT
many,TRBD2,16,TRBV3-1,TRBJ2-2,CASSLVSGGNTGELFF,TGTGCCAGCAGCCTAGTCAGCGGGGGGAACACCGGGGAGCTGTTTTTT
few,TRBD1,17,TRBV25-1,TRBJ1-6,CASKTIPGQGKSSPLHF,TGTGCCAGCAAAACGATACCGGGACAGGGGAAAAGCTCACCCCTCCACTTT
NA,NA,11,TRBV29-1,TRBJ1-3,CSVEYGNTIYF,TGCAGCGTTGAATACGGAAACACCATATATTTT
many,TRBD1,16,TRBV12-3/TRBV12-4,TRBJ1-5,CASSRGQGLSNQPQHF,TGTGCCAGCAGTCGAGGACAGGGCCTTAGCAATCAGCCCCAGCATTTT
many,TRBD2,16,TRBV11-2,TRBJ2-3,CASSLRVAGGTDTQYF,TGTGCCAGCAGCTTGAGGGTAGCGGGGGGCACAGATACGCAGTATTTT
NA,TRBD1,14,TRBV27,TRBJ1-1,CASSKSGGWTEAFF,TGTGCCAGCAGTAAATCAGGGGGCTGGACTGAAGCTTTCTTT
many,NA,13,TRBV3-1,TRBJ2-7,CASSQGSSQGQYF,TGTGCCAGCAGCCAAGGGTCCAGTCAGGGGCAGTACTTC